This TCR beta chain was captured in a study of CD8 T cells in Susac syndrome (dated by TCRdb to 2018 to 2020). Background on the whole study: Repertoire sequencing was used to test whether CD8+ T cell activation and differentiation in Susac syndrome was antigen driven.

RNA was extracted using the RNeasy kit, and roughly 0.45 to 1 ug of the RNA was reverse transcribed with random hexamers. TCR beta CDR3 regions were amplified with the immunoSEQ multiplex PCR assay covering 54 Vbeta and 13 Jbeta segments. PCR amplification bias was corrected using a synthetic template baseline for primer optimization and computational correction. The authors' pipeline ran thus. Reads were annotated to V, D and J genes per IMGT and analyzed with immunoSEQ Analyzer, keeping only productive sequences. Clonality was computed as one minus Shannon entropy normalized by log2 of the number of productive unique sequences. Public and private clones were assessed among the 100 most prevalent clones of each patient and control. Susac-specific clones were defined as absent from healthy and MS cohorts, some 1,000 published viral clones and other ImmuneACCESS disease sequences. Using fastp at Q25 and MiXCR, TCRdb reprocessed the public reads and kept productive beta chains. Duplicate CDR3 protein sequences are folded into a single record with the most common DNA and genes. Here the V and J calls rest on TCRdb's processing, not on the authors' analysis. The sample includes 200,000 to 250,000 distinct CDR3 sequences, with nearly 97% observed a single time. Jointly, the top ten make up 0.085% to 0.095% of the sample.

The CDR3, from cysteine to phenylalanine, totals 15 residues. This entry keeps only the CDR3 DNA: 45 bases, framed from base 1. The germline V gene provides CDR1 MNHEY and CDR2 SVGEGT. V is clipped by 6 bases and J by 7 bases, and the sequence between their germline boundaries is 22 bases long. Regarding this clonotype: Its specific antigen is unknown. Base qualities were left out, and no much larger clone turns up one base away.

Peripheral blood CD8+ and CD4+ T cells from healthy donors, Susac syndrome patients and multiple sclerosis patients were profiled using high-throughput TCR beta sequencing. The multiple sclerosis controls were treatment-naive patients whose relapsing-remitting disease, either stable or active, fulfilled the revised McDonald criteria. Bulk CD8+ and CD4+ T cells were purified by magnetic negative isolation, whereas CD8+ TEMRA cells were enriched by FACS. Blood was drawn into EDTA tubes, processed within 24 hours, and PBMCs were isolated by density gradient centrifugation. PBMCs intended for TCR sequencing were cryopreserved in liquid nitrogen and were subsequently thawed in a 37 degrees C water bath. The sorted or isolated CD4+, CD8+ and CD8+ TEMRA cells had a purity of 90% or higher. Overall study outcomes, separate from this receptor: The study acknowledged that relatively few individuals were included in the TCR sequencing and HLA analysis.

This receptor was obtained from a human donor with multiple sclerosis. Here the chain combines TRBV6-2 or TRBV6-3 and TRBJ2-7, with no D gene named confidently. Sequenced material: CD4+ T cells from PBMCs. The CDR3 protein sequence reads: CASRLTQSSLLEQYF. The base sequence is TGTGCCAGCAGACTCACCCAAAGTAGCCTTCTGGAGCAGTACTTC.